This T cell receptor (beta chain) is drawn from a study of blood T cells in healthy people across ages. Study-level points and caveats: Because sorting was not performed, PBMCs prevented conclusive naive versus antigen-experienced comparison.

A note on this clonotype: Its antigen is not identified.

Primed by a sample-barcoded 5' primer and a J-beta primer mix, a second PCR proceeded for about 7 to 12 cycles. A template-switch adaptor with 12 random nucleotides tagged each cDNA molecule. Each CDR3 protein is one row after TCRdb ran MiXCR on the 5' RACE reads. The data show approximately 800,000 distinct CDR3 sequences, approximately 53% seen once. The germline V and J ends were trimmed by 1 base and 2 bases, with 15 bases remaining between them. CDR1 and CDR2 from the germline V gene are SGDLS and YYNGEE. The CDR3 runs 16 residues. RNA extraction gave at least 5.5 micrograms of total RNA per sample.

The receptor's source is a man aged 40-50 years in good health. The V call is TRBV9, the J call TRBJ2-5; the D gene could be TRBD1 or TRBD2 (5 bases each). The sequenced sample was blood. The CDR3 protein is CASSVSGAPGQETQYF. The CDR3 bases are TGTGCCAGCAGCGTATCCGGGGCGCCAGGACAAGAGACCCAGTACTTC.